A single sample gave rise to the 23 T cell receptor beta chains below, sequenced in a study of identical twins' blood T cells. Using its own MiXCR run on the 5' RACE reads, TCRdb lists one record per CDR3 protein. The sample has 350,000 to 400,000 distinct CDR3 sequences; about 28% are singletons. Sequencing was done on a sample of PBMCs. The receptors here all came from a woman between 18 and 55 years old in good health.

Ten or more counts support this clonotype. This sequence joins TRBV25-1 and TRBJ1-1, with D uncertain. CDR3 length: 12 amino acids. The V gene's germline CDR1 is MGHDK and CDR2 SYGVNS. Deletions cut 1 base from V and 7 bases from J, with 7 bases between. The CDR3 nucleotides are TGTGCCAGCAGTGAATCTGGCAGTGAAGCTTTCTTT. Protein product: CASSESGSEAFF.

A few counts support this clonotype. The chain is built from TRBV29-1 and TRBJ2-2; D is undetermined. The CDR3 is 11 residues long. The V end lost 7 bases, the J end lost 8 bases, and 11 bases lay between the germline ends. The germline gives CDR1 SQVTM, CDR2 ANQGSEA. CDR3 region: CSAPRGGELFF. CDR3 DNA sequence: TGCAGCGCTCCAAGAGGTGGGGAGCTGTTTTTT.

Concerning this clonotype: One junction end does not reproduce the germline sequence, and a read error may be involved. CDR3 loop: CNVVGTLYGYTF. The CDR3 DNA reads as TGCAACGTTGTGGGGACATTGTATGGCTACACCTTC. The chain links TRBV29-1 to TRBJ1-2, with D perhaps TRBD1 (6 bases). There are 12 residues in the CDR3. CDR1 and CDR2 from the germline V gene are SQVTM and ANQGSEA.

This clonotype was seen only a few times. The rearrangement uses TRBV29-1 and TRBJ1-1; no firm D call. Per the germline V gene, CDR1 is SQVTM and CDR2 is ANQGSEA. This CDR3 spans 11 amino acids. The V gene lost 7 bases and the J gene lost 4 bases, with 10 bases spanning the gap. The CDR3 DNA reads TGCAGCGCAGTGGGGATCACTGAAGCTTTCTTT. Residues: CSAVGITEAFF.

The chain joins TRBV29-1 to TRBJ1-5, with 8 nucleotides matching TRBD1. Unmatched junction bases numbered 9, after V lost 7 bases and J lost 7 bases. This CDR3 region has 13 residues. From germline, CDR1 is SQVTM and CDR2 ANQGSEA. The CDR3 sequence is CSAQTGENQPQHF. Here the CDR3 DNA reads TGCAGCGCACAGACAGGGGAGAACCAGCCCCAGCATTTT. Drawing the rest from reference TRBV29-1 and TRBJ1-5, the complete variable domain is SAVISQKPSRDICQRGTSLTIQCQVDSQVTMMFWYRQQPGQSLTLIATANQGSEATYESGFVIDKFPISRPNLTFSTLTVSNMSPEDSSIYLCSAQTGENQPQHFGDGTRLSIL.

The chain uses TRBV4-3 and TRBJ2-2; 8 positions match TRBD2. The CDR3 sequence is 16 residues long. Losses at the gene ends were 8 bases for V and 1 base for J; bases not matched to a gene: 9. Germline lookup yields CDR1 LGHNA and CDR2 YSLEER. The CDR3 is CASRPKLAVNTGELFF. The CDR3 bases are TGCGCCAGCCGACCGAAACTAGCGGTGAACACCGGGGAGCTGTTTTTT.

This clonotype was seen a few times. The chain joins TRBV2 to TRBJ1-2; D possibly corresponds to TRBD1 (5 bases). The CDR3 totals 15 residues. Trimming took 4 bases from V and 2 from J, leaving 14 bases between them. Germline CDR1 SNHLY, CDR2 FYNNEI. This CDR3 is CASSASGRTNYGYTF. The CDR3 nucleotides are TGTGCCAGCAGTGCCTCGGGACGGACAAACTATGGCTACACCTTC.

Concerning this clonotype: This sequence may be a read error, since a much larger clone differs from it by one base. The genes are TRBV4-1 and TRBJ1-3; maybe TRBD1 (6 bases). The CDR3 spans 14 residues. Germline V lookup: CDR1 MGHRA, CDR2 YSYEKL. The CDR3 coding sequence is TGCACCAGCAAGAAGACAGGCTCTGGAAACACCATATATTTT. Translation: CTSKKTGSGNTIYF.

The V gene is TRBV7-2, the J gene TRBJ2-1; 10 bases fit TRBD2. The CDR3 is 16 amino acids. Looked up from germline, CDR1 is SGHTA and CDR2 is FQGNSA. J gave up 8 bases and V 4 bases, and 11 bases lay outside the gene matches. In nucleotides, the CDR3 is TGTGCCAGCAGCTCTTCCGGGACTAGCGCGTTCGATGAGCAGTTCTTC. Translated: CASSSSGTSAFDEQFF.

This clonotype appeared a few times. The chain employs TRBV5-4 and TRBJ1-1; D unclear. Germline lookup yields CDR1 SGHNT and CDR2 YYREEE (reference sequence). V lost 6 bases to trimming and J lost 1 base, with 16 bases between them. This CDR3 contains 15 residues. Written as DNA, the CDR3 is TGTGCCAGCACCCTCCTGGGAGTAGGGAACACTGAAGCTTTCTTT. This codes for CASTLLGVGNTEAFF.

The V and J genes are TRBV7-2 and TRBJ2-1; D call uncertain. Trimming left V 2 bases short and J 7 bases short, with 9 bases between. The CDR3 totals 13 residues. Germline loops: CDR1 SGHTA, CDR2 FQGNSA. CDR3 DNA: TGTGCCAGCAGCTTACAACGGGTAAATGAGCAGTTCTTC. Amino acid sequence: CASSLQRVNEQFF.

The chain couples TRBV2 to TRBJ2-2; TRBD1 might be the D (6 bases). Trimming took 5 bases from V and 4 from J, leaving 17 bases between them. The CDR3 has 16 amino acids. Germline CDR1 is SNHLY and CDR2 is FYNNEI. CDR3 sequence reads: CASSTTVSGATGELFF. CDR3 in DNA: TGTGCCAGCAGTACCACCGTTTCAGGGGCCACCGGGGAGCTGTTTTTT.

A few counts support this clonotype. The CDR3 is CASSLELTGGLNSPLHF. CDR3 DNA sequence: TGTGCCAGCAGCTTGGAGTTGACAGGGGGTTTAAATTCACCCCTCCACTTT. J is TRBJ1-6 and V is TRBV5-5, with TRBD1 matching over 9 bases. Germline loops: CDR1 SGHKS, CDR2 YYEKEE (reference sequence). The CDR3 consists of 17 residues. Losses at the gene ends were 0 bases for V and 7 bases for J; bases not matched to a gene: 8.

CDR3: CATTSGGGDTQYF. For the CDR3, the DNA is TGTGCCACGACTAGCGGGGGGGGAGATACGCAGTATTTT. The chain employs TRBV2 and TRBJ2-3; TRBD2 aligns across 14 bases. The CDR3 is 13 residues long. The germline CDR1 and CDR2 sequences are SNHLY and FYNNEI. The trim removed 10 bases at V and 5 bases at J, leaving 2 bases unmatched. The full variable domain, rest sourced from reference TRBV2 and TRBJ2-3, is EPEVTQTPSHQVTQMGQEVILRCVPISNHLYFYWYRQILGQKVEFLVSFYNNEISEKSEIFDDQFSVERPDGSNFTLKIRSTKLEDSAMYFCATTSGGGDTQYFGPGTRLTVL.

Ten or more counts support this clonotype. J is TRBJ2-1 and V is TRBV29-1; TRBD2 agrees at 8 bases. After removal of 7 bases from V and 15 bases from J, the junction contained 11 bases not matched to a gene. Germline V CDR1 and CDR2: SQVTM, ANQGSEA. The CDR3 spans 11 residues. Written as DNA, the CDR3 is TGCAGCGCCCTTAGCGGGATTCAACCGTTCTTC. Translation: CSALSGIQPFF.

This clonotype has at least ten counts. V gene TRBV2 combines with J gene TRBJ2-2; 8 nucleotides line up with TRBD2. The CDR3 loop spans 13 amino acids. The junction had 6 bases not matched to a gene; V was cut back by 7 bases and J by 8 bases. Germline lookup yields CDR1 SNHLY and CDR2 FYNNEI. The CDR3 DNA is TGTGCCAGCAAGCGGGGGTTTCGAGGGGAGCTGTTTTTT. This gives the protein CASKRGFRGELFF.

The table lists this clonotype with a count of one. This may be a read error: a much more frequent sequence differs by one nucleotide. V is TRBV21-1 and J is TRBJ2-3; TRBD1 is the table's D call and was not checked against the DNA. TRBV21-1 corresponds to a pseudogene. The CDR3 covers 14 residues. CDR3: CASSRPWVSDTQYF. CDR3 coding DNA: TGTGCCAGCAGCCGCCCATGGGTCTCAGATACGCAGTATTTT.

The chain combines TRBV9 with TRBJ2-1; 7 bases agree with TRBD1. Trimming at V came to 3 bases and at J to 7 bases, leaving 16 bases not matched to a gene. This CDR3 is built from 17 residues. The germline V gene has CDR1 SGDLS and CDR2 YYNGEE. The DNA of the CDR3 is TGTGCCAGCAGCGGGAGAGGGGGCTTATTAATGGGAAATGAGCAGTTCTTC. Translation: CASSGRGGLLMGNEQFF.

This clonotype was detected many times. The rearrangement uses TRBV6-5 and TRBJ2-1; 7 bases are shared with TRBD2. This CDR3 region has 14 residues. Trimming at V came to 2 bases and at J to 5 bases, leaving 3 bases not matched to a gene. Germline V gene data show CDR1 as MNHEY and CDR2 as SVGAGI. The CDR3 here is CASSYGRGNNEQFF. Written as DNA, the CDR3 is TGTGCCAGCAGTTACGGGAGGGGAAACAATGAGCAGTTCTTC.

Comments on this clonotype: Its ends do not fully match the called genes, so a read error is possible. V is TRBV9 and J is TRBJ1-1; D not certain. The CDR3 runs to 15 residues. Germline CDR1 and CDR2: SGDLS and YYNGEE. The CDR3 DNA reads TGTGCCGGCAGCGTAGCTACGGAGAAGAACACTGAAGCTTTCTTT. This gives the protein CAGSVATEKNTEAFF.

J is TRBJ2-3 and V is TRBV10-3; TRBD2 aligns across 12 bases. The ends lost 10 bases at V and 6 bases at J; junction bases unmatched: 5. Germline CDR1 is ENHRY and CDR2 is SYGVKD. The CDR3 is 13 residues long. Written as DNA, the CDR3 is TGTGCCACCAGACTAGCGGGAGAGGATACGCAGTATTTT. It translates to CATRLAGEDTQYF.

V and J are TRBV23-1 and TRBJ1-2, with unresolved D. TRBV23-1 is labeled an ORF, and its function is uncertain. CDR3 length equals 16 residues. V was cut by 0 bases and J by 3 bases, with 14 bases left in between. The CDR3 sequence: CASSQSRVGEDYGYTF. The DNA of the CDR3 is TGCGCCAGCAGTCAATCGAGGGTTGGAGAGGACTATGGCTACACCTTC.

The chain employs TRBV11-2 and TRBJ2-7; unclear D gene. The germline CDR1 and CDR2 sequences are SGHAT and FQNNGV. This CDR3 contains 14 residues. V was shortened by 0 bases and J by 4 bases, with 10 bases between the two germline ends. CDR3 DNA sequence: TGTGCCAGCAGCTTAGAGGTCGGCACTTACGAGCAGTACTTC. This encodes CASSLEVGTYEQYF.